These T cell receptor beta chains were read from a single sample in a study of T cell responses to AZD1222 COVID-19 vaccine. The protocol was immunoSEQ multiplex PCR, while the TCRdb copy is restricted to in-frame clones and leaves out a portion. The sample holds some 150,000 clones, around 90% seen once. The input for sequencing was peripheral blood, taken on day 0 of MenACWY control vaccination. Receptors were obtained from an adult in good health. Each CDR3 is given with its conserved first and last residue.

V gene: TRBV3-1/TRBV3-2; CDR3 protein: CASSHYEQYF
V gene: TRBV24-1; CDR3 protein: CATSDAGRGSYNEQFF
V gene: TRBV6-5; CDR3 protein: CASRRQGAVADTQYF
V gene: TRBV12-3/TRBV12-4; CDR3 protein: CASSLGVREKLFF
V gene: TRBV6-5; CDR3 protein: CASTRQDTFYGYTF
V gene: TRBV3-1/TRBV3-2; CDR3 protein: CASSQPKLPPYF
V gene: TRBV12-3/TRBV12-4; CDR3 protein: CASSPTGSGAFF
V gene: TRBV7-2; CDR3 protein: CASSLGQVNTGELFF
V gene: TRBV9; CDR3 protein: CASSVGVAGGYEQYF
V gene: TRBV27; CDR3 protein: CASRYRGLVETQYF
V gene: TRBV12-3/TRBV12-4; CDR3 protein: CASSPAGETQYF
V gene: TRBV12-3/TRBV12-4; CDR3 protein: CASTLSGQPQHF
V gene: TRBV25-1; CDR3 protein: CASRGGSTGELFF
V gene: TRBV27; CDR3 protein: CASSLSSWGTGAENEKLFF
V gene: TRBV28; CDR3 protein: CASRLGGLNNQPQHF
V gene: TRBV20-1; CDR3 protein: CSASRVLGEQYF
V gene: TRBV2; CDR3 protein: CASSLTTRMGNQPQHF
V gene: TRBV5-4; CDR3 protein: CASSRSRDRASGSPLHF
V gene: TRBV7-2; CDR3 protein: CASSLGGLDGYTF
V gene: TRBV27; CDR3 protein: CASSSYPGSGELFF
V gene: TRBV5-5; CDR3 protein: CASSTGDTTDTQYF
V gene: TRBV19; CDR3 protein: CASTNQAVGAEAFF
V gene: TRBV19; CDR3 protein: CASTLTGNYGYTF
V gene: TRBV19; CDR3 protein: CASSQRWSTGLPNTGELFF
V gene: TRBV7-9; CDR3 protein: CASSWTWSGETGELFF
V gene: TRBV11-3; CDR3 protein: CASSLDSVRGEQYF
V gene: TRBV5-1; CDR3 protein: CASSLAQITDTQYF
V gene: TRBV5-3; CDR3 protein: CARSLGPKISSYNSPLHF
V gene: TRBV7-2; CDR3 protein: CASSLAGTGSMEPQHF
V gene: TRBV2; CDR3 protein: CASNLAAMNTGELFF
V gene: TRBV10-2; CDR3 protein: CASSESGRIHEQFF
V gene: TRBV9; CDR3 protein: CASSPEGTGYNQPQHF